This TCR beta chain was identified in a study of blood T cell repertoires in COVID-19. In the study overall: Acute and convalescent COVID-19 specimens originated in the United States, Italy and Spain. PBMCs, B-cell-depleted T cells, or T cells were the source of the cDNA or gDNA that made up the material.

Methods used by the authors: Reference gene primers were amplified, and this amplification served to estimate nucleated cell counts. Profiled with immunoSEQ multiplex PCR; TCRdb holds only in-frame clones, not every one. Clone size and V and J calls were adopted from that table, with D and trimming inferred from the DNA. The data hold fewer than 350,000 clones, with over 80% observed a single time. Germline V gene sequence: CDR1 SGHNT, CDR2 YYREEE (reference sequence). Deletions cut 1 base from V and 0 bases from J, with 9 bases between. The CDR3 loop spans 15 amino acids. Sequencing was performed on PBMCs or T cells enriched from blood (not recorded which). The receptor's source is a woman aged 25 to 39 with acute COVID-19. V is TRBV5-4 and J is TRBJ2-3; the D gene is possibly TRBD2 (5 bases). CDR3 sequence (DNA): TGTGCCAGCAGCTTGTCAGCGGAAAGCACAGATACGCAGTATTTT. Amino acid sequence: CASSLSAESTDTQYF.